These 12 T cell receptor beta chains were all obtained from the same sample, sequenced in a study of T-cell memory formation after mild COVID-19. TCRdb redid the calling of the 5' RACE reads with MiXCR, one entry per CDR3 protein. The sample has 350,000 to 450,000 distinct CDR3 sequences, 28% seen once. The sequenced sample was PBMCs or a T cell subset sorted from them (not recorded which). Receptors were obtained from an adult woman who had mild COVID-19 (a few samples of this study predate the infection). Cell type and time point are not known.

This clonotype appeared many times. The chain recombines TRBV7-9 with TRBJ2-7; maybe TRBD1 (6 bases). V was pared by 0 bases and J by 2 bases, with 11 bases between. The CDR3 is 15 amino acids. Germline values: CDR1 SEHNR, CDR2 FQNEAQ (reference sequence). The CDR3 region is CASSLASGAAYEQYF. The CDR3 DNA sequence: TGTGCCAGCAGCTTAGCGTCAGGGGCCGCCTACGAGCAGTACTTC.

The rearrangement uses TRBV10-3 and TRBJ2-7, with a tentative D call TRBD2 (5 bases). The germline V gene has CDR1 ENHRY and CDR2 SYGVKD. The ends were cut back, 2 bases at V and 7 bases at J, with 12 bases in the middle. The CDR3 is made up of 13 amino acids. The DNA for the CDR3 is TGTGCCATCAGTGAGCCGGGAAATCTGGAGCAGTACTTC. Its protein is CAISEPGNLEQYF.

The V and J genes are TRBV24-1 and TRBJ1-1; perhaps TRBD1 as D (6 bases). Germline CDR1 is KGHDR and CDR2 is SFDVKD. This CDR3 comprises 13 residues. Trimming pared 4 bases from V and 7 bases from J, leaving 12 bases between. The CDR3 DNA reads as TGTGCCACCAGTGACCAACAGGGTCGTGAAGCTTTCTTT. It is translated as CATSDQQGREAFF.

This chain joins TRBV30 and TRBJ2-4, with 13 bases lining up with TRBD2. This CDR3 comprises 13 residues. J was trimmed by 11 bases and V by 1 base; bases with no gene match: 2. Germline CDR1 GTSNPN, CDR2 SVGIG (reference sequence). Written as DNA, the CDR3 is TGTGCCTGGAGTGGACTAGCGGGAGGCTTTCAGTACTTC. Protein product: CAWSGLAGGFQYF.

This clonotype has only a few counts. V and J are TRBV13 and TRBJ2-5; perhaps TRBD1 as D (6 bases). The CDR3 is 15 residues long. CDR1 PRHDT and CDR2 FYEKMQ come from the germline V gene (reference sequence). V was cut by 0 bases and J by 2 bases, with 10 bases left in between. For the CDR3, the DNA is TGTGCCAGCAGCTTAGGCAGGGGTTCGCAAGAGACCCAGTACTTC. Its translation: CASSLGRGSQETQYF.

This clonotype was picked up many times. The junction and the germline gene differ at one end; a read error may be behind it. The J gene is TRBJ1-4, the V gene TRBV20-1; D gene uncertain. The CDR3 loop spans 10 amino acids. Germline V gene lookup returns CDR1 DFQATT and CDR2 SNEGSKA (reference sequence). The CDR3 region is CSARDRQDLF. The CDR3 DNA is TGCAGTGCTAGAGATCGGCAGGACCTATTT.

V gene TRBV2 combines with J gene TRBJ2-7, with 7 bases lining up with TRBD1. This CDR3 spans 12 amino acids. CDR1 and CDR2 from the germline V gene are SNHLY and FYNNEI. Losses at the gene ends were 8 bases for V and 2 bases for J; bases not matched to a gene: 3. Written as DNA, the CDR3 is TGTGCCAGCTGGGACAGAGCCTACGAGCAGTACTTC. This codes for CASWDRAYEQYF.

The chain couples TRBV19 to TRBJ2-1; 7 nucleotides match TRBD2. Germline loops: CDR1 LNHDA, CDR2 SQIVND (reference sequence). V gave up 3 bases and J gave up 1 base; unmatched junction bases: 3. This CDR3 region has 15 residues. CDR3 region: CASSIGAGSYNEQFF. Here the CDR3 DNA reads TGTGCCAGTAGTATCGGAGCGGGGTCCTACAATGAGCAGTTCTTC.

This clonotype was observed a few times. V and J are TRBV10-3 and TRBJ1-5; the D gene is possibly TRBD1 (5 bases). The V gene lost 4 bases and the J gene lost 4 bases, with 8 bases spanning the gap. Per the germline V gene, CDR1 is ENHRY and CDR2 is SYGVKD. The CDR3 contains 13 residues. In DNA form, the CDR3 reads TGTGCCATCAGTGGCAGGGAAAATCAGCCCCAGCATTTT. Translated, it gives CAISGRENQPQHF.

The chain joins TRBV6-1 to TRBJ1-5; D is perhaps TRBD1 (6 bases). Germline CDR1 and CDR2: MNHNS and SASEGT. V lost 7 bases and J lost 4, with 11 bases in between. The CDR3 spans 13 residues. Written as DNA, the CDR3 is TGTGCCAGCACCGGGACAAGAAATCAGCCCCAGCATTTT. Translating gives CASTGTRNQPQHF.

This clonotype was counted between two and nine times. The gene calls are TRBV12-3 or TRBV12-4 and TRBJ1-2; tentative D call: TRBD1 (5 bases). Trimming shortened V by 2 bases and J by 2 bases, and 9 bases separated the two germline ends. The CDR3 sequence is 14 residues long. CDR3 in DNA: TGTGCCAGCAGTTTACGGGGCGCGAACTATGGCTACACCTTC. The encoded protein is CASSLRGANYGYTF.

Only a few counts were recorded for this clonotype. This chain links TRBV9 with TRBJ1-6, with 9 bases identical to TRBD1. The V gene's germline CDR1 is SGDLS and CDR2 YYNGEE. Trimming took 4 bases from V and 4 from J; bases not matched to a gene: 6. This CDR3 has 16 amino acids. For the CDR3, the DNA is TGTGCCAGCAGCCCTCGGACAGGGGCGTATAATTCACCCCTCCACTTT. It encodes CASSPRTGAYNSPLHF.